This T cell receptor beta chain was profiled in a study of response to subunit inactivated influenza vaccine. Study-wide points: It was the authors' suggestion that each seasonal influenza vaccination recruits few new T cells.

Comments on this clonotype: Antigen: not known.

Using its own MiXCR run on the RT-PCR reads, TCRdb lists one record per CDR3 protein. The sample has about 700,000 distinct CDR3 sequences; roughly 13% are singletons. The V segment lost 4 bases and the J segment 8 bases; nucleotides outside the gene matches: 7. CDR3 size: 14 residues. Germline CDR1 reads SGHRS; CDR2 reads YFSETQ. This sample comprised PBMCs from blood, obtained about 14 days before vaccination. The TCR originated in a man aged 45-60 years who received an inactivated influenza vaccine. The chain links TRBV5-1 to TRBJ1-4; 8 nucleotides line up with TRBD1. The CDR3 DNA reads TGCGCCAGCAGCCTGACGACAGGGGTGGAAAAACTGTTTTTT. Residues: CASSLTTGVEKLFF.